This T cell receptor beta chain came from a study of technical replicates of blood from four donors. Profiling relied on immunoSEQ multiplex PCR, and the TCRdb table lists in-frame clones only, not all of them. The sample holds some 63,000 clones, just under 90% seen once. CDR1 is SGHNT and CDR2 is YYREEE in the germline V gene (reference sequence). This CDR3 comprises 14 residues. J gave up 6 bases and V 4 bases, and 6 bases lay outside the gene matches. The source of this sequence is a human donor in good health. Some clones in this sample may be carry-over from other donors' samples. Sequencing was performed on PBMCs. This chain uses TRBV5-4 with TRBJ2-2; 7 nucleotides align to TRBD2. The CDR3 loop reads CASSVRTRPGELFF. In nucleotides, the CDR3 is TGTGCCAGCAGCGTACGGACTAGGCCCGGGGAGCTGTTTTTT.